The rows below give T cell receptor beta chains drawn from one sample of a study of cytomegalovirus exposure and HLA in healthy donors. Assay used: immunoSEQ multiplex PCR; TCRdb lists only in-frame clones, some missing. The data hold about 98,000 clones, with around 70% observed a single time. The sample was PBMCs. The receptors originated from a female donor in good health and CMV-seronegative. Each CDR3 is given with its conserved first and last residue. D genes are given only for firm matches. Clone size is stated in some rows and not others, as once, few, many or a class when expanded.

v_gene	abundance	d_gene	j_gene	CDR3nt	CDR3aa
TRBV19	few	-	TRBJ1-5	TGTGCCAGTAGTACCTACGGGGGGCCTGGCAATCAGCCCCAGCATTTT	CASSTYGGPGNQPQHF
TRBV6-7	-	TRBD2	TRBJ2-2	TGTGCCAGCAGTTCTCGACAGGGACTAGCGGGAGGGCCTATCACCGGGGAGCTGTTTTTT	CASSSRQGLAGGPITGELFF
TRBV6-8	-	-	TRBJ1-1	TGTGCCAGCAGATCTACAGGGATAGGGAAAGCTTTCTTT	CASRSTGIGKAFF
TRBV29-1	-	-	TRBJ1-2	TGCAGCGCCTATACCTCCGATGGCTACACCTTC	CSAYTSDGYTF
TRBV19	-	TRBD2	TRBJ2-5	TGTGCCAGTAGTATTCGGACTAGCGGGAGGGTGGAGACCCAGTACTTC	CASSIRTSGRVETQYF
TRBV4-3	-	-	TRBJ1-6	TGCGCCAGCAGCCAAGCCTCGGGCGACAGATATTCACCCCTCCACTTT	CASSQASGDRYSPLHF
TRBV19	few	-	TRBJ1-1	TGTGCCAGTAGTTCCCCCGGAGGCGAGAGGAACACTGAAGCTTTCTTT	CASSSPGGERNTEAFF
TRBV7-7	-	TRBD1	TRBJ2-5	TGTGCTAGCAGCTCTGGACAGGGAGAGACCCAGTACTTC	CASSSGQGETQYF
TRBV7-6	few	-	TRBJ2-5	TGTGCCAGCAGCTCCCGGCGGGAGACCCAGTACTTC	CASSSRRETQYF
TRBV19	-	TRBD1	TRBJ2-7	TGTGCCAGTAGTGTCAGGACAGGGGGCAGCTACGAGCAGTACTTC	CASSVRTGGSYEQYF
TRBV28	-	-	TRBJ2-6	TGTGCCAGCACTTCTGGGGCCAACGTCCTGACTTTC	CASTSGANVLTF
TRBV6-6	-	-	TRBJ2-3	TGTGCCAGCAGCCCGGACACTTATACGCAGTATTTT	CASSPDTYTQYF
TRBV7-9	-	TRBD1	TRBJ1-2	TGTGCCAGCAGCTTAGGGGACAGGGGGCGCGGCTATGGCTACACCTTC	CASSLGDRGRGYGYTF
TRBV4-2	-	TRBD2	TRBJ2-5	TGTGCCAGCAGCCGAGGACTAGCGGGAGGTGGGCAAGAGACCCAGTACTTC	CASSRGLAGGGQETQYF
TRBV7-8	few	-	TRBJ1-2	TGTGCCAGCAGCTTAGCGCGGGGTAACTATGGCTACACCTTC	CASSLARGNYGYTF
TRBV9	-	TRBD1	TRBJ1-6	TGTGCCAGCAGCGTGACAGGGCTGGATTCACCCCTCCACTTT	CASSVTGLDSPLHF
TRBV11-2	few	-	TRBJ2-5	TGTGCCAGCAGCTTAGGGTACTACGAAGAGACCCAGTACTTC	CASSLGYYEETQYF
TRBV5-4	once	-	TRBJ2-1	TGTGCCAGCAGCTTAGGGGTGAGCTCCTACAATGAGCAGTTCTTC	CASSLGVSSYNEQFF
TRBV7-2	-	-	TRBJ2-2	TGTGCCAGTAACAGGAAGAACACCGGGGAGCTGTTTTTT	CASNRKNTGELFF
TRBV11-2	few	-	TRBJ1-2	TGTGCCAGCAGCCAAATTGACAGTAACTATGGCTACACCTTC	CASSQIDSNYGYTF
TRBV19	-	TRBD2	TRBJ2-7	TGTGCCAGTAGTATAGAGGGACTAGCGGGGAGATACGAGCAGTACTTC	CASSIEGLAGRYEQYF
TRBV28	-	TRBD2	TRBJ2-6	TGTGCCAGCGATTCGCCGGGACTAACCTCTGGGGCCAACGTCCTGACTTTC	CASDSPGLTSGANVLTF
TRBV15	-	-	TRBJ2-1	TGTGCCACCAGCAGAGATATTATCGGTGGGCAGTTCTTC	CATSRDIIGGQFF
TRBV10-1	-	TRBD2	TRBJ2-1	TGCGCCAGCAGCCCCGGGACTAGCGGGAGTAATGAGCAGTTCTTC	CASSPGTSGSNEQFF
TRBV5-6	-	-	TRBJ1-1	TGTGCCAGCAGCTTGGGTGTCATGAACACTGAAGCTTTCTTT	CASSLGVMNTEAFF
TRBV23-1	-	TRBD2	TRBJ2-7	TGCGCCAGCAGAGAGAGGACTAGCCACTACGAGCAGTACTTC	CASRERTSHYEQYF
TRBV2	-	TRBD1	TRBJ2-3	TGTGCCAGCAGTAACAACAGGGGTAGCACAGATACGCAGTATTTT	CASSNNRGSTDTQYF
TRBV6-1	-	TRBD1	TRBJ1-4	TGTGCCAGCAGTACCCCGGGACAGGGGACTGAAAAACTGTTTTTT	CASSTPGQGTEKLFF
TRBV7-2	few	-	TRBJ2-5	TGTGCCAGCAGCTTAGTGTCGGGAAAAGAGACCCAGTACTTC	CASSLVSGKETQYF
TRBV29-1	few	TRBD1	TRBJ1-4	TGCAGCGTTGGCTCTACCACGGACAGGGATGTGGCAAAACTGTTTTTT	CSVGSTTDRDVAKLFF
TRBV13	-	-	TRBJ2-3	TGTGCCAGCAGCCGCGGGGAAAGCACAGATACGCAGTATTTT	CASSRGESTDTQYF